This T cell receptor (beta chain) was obtained from a study of OX40 agonist ivuxolimab in advanced cancers. About the investigation overall: Ivuxolimab, which targeted the costimulatory receptor OX40 (CD134), was an agonistic, fully human IgG2 monoclonal antibody. Peripheral TCRbeta sequencing aimed to test whether ivuxolimab altered TCR sequence diversity and caused clonal T-cell expansion. Intravenous ivuxolimab was administered to patients every 2 weeks at six dose levels: 0.01, 0.1, 0.3, 1.5, 3 and 10 mg/kg. The dose-escalation cohort was roughly 80% male with a mean age of around 62 years, ranging from about 20 to 80. Of the roughly 54 dose-escalation patients, hepatocellular carcinoma was present in around 19, melanoma in some 15, renal cell carcinoma in 9 and head and neck cancer in 9. Three dose-escalation patients achieved partial responses, one with hepatocellular carcinoma and two with cutaneous melanoma. Patients were allowed to have had prior anti-PD-1, anti-PD-L1 or anti-CTLA-4 therapy, and 40% of the dose-escalation patients had previously received checkpoint inhibitors. The paper covers the monotherapy dose-escalation part of the phase I ivuxolimab trial, which included N ≈ 57 patients. What the work shows at the level of the full study, not this receptor alone: Low levels of normalized T-cell clonal expansion were also seen in some patients who did not respond. On average, CD8+ T cells showed more expanded clones than CD4+ T cells after ivuxolimab. Clonal expansion of both CD4+ and CD8+ blood T cells was observed from baseline to week 6 at doses 0.1 to 3.0 mg/kg. Which antigens the clonally expanded peripheral T cells were specific for was not determined. In partial responders in the 0.1-3.0 mg/kg groups, normalized peripheral clonal expansion was found to be among the lowest, especially among CD8+ T cells.

The V end gives up 4 bases and the J end 1 base, leaving 9 bases in the junction not matched to a gene. The CDR3 runs 19 residues from the cysteine to the phenylalanine. Just CDR3 DNA is preserved here, 57 bases in frame from base 1. The CDR1 and CDR2 encoded by the germline V gene (reference sequence) are SEHNR and FQNEAQ. This clone was picked up one time. What this receptor recognizes is not known. Base qualities are not at hand, and no much larger clone is one base apart. The trial excluded patients who had a history of autoimmune disease or who were on systemic immunosuppression. Peripheral blood for TCR sequencing was collected from all dose cohorts at baseline, on cycle 4 day 1, and on cycle 7 day 1. The samples were taken from a phase I, first-in-human, multicenter, open-label dose-escalation trial of ivuxolimab. Adults with locally advanced or metastatic melanoma, renal cell, hepatocellular, or head and neck squamous cell carcinoma were enrolled in the trial. Before TCR sequencing, CD4+ and CD8+ T cells were separately sorted from peripheral blood.

To sequence the TCRbeta CDR3 region, genomic DNA was isolated from the sorted cells. TCRbeta CDR3 regions were sequenced using the immunoSEQ Assay. Sourced from immuneACCESS, this table was stored by TCRdb with only in-frame sequences that have V and J called. A share of the clones is absent; for the studies checked, an unresolved V gene accounts for under half, and the remainder has no known explanation. In all, the sample holds about 25,000 clones, and roughly 83% of those were seen once. The ten largest clones represent roughly a third of the sample. This chain joins TRBV7-9 to TRBJ2-3; 15 bases in between match TRBD2. The receptor was derived from an adult with an advanced solid tumor such as melanoma, head and neck, liver or kidney cancer. The sequenced sample was CD4+ or CD8+ T cells sorted from blood, obtained in a trial of the OX40 agonist ivuxolimab. The encoded CDR3 is CASSSRTSGGAGRTDTQYF. The DNA reads TGTGCCAGCAGCTCACGGACTAGCGGGGGGGCCGGGCGCACAGATACGCAGTATTTT.